This TCR beta chain originates from a study of T-cell reconstitution after alpha-beta-depleted transplantation in children (dated by TCRdb to the mid-2010s). General notes on the study: Using TCR repertoire profiling, the study followed T-cell immune reconstitution in a quantitative way in children after TCRalphabeta/CD19-depleted allogeneic hematopoietic cell transplantation.

The method was PCR. The run used an Illumina HiSeq 2500. TCR libraries were prepared with molecular barcoding, using unique molecular identifiers to normalize TCRbeta repertoire quantification. TCRdb ran its own pipeline on the public reads, namely fastp trimming at Q25 and MiXCR clone calling, and kept in-frame beta chains. For every CDR3 protein sequence, its rows merge into one entry that carries the most common genes and DNA. This sample has over 150,000 distinct CDR3 sequences in its table, and roughly 7.1% of those were observed once. The ten largest clones represent around 5% of the sample. This clonotype occurred many times. This clone's antigen is unknown. Base qualities are not recorded, but no much larger clone differs from it by a single base. Results and caveats for the whole study, not just this receptor: Apparently early alphabetaT-cell count recovery about two months after transplant reportedly relied on only several hundred rapidly expanded clones derived from non-depleted graft cells. The frequencies of hyperexpanded clones fell over the following months, and after one year, T-cell counts and TCRbeta diversity were mostly attributed to newly produced T cells. In some patients, high TCRbeta diversity at day 60 was attributed to recipient T cells and intrathymic progenitors that had survived conditioning.

Inclusive of the bounding cysteine and phenylalanine, the CDR3 is 16 residues long. Only the CDR3 DNA is retained, 48 bases long and in frame from the first base. Trimming removed 4 bases from V and 2 bases from J; the gene matches leave 8 bases unexplained. The germline V gene specifies MDHEN as CDR1 and SYDVKM as CDR2. According to the study, the label for this sample's treatment or condition signals: allogeneic hematopoietic cell transplantation with graft depleted of TCRalphabeta T cells and CD19 B cells. TCRalphabeta/CD19-depleted allogeneic hematopoietic cell grafts were given to the transplant recipients, all of whom were children.

The sample consisted of PBMCs, taken before TCRalphabeta/CD19-depleted stem cell transplant. The receptor was isolated from a boy younger than 10 with acute lymphoblastic leukemia, due to receive a stem cell transplant. Recombination connected TRBV28 to TRBJ2-3; 8 bases in between match TRBD2. The CDR3 reads CASSSPTTSATDTQYF. The sequenced DNA is TGTGCCAGCAGTTCACCAACGACTAGCGCCACAGATACGCAGTATTTT.